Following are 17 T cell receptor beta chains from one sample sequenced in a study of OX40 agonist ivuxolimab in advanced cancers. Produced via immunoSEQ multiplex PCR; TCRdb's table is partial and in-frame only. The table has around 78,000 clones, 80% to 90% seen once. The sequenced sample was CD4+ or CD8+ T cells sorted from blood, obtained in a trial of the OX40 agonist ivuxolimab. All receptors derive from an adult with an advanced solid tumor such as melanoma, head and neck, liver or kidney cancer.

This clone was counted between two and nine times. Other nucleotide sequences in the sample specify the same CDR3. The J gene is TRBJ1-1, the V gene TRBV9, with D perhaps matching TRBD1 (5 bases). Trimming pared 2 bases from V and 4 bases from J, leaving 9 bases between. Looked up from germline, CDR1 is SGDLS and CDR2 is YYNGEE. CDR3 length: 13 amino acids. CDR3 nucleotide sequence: TGTGCCAGCAGCGTTGGGGACGGCACTGAAGCTTTCTTT. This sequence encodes CASSVGDGTEAFF.

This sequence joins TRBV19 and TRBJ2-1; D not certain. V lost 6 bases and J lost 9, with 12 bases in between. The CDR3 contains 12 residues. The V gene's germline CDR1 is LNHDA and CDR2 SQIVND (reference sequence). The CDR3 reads CASRDKILEQFF. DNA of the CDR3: TGTGCCAGTAGGGATAAAATACTTGAGCAGTTCTTC.

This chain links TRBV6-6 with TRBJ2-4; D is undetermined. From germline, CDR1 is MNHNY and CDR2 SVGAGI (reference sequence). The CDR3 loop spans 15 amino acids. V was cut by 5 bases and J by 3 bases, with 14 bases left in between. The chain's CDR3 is CASSLNDGFKNIQYF. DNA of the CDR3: TGTGCCAGCAGTCTAAACGACGGTTTCAAAAACATTCAGTACTTC.

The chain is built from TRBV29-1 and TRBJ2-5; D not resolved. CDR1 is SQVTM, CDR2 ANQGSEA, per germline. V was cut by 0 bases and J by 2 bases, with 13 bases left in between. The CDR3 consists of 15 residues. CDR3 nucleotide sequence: TGCAGCGTTGAAGATCTGGCAGTGGGACAAGAGACCCAGTACTTC. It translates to CSVEDLAVGQETQYF.

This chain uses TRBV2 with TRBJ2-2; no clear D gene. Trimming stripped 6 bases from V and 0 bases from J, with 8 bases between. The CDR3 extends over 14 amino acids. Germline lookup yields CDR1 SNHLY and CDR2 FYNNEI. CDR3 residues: CASRTSANTGELFF. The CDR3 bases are TGTGCCAGCAGAACCAGTGCGAACACCGGGGAGCTGTTTTTT.

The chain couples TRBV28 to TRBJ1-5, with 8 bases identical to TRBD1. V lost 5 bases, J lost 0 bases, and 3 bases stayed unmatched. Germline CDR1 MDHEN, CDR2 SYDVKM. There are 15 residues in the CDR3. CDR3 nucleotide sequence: TGTGCCAGCAGTACGGGACAGGTTAGCAATCAGCCCCAGCATTTT. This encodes CASSTGQVSNQPQHF.

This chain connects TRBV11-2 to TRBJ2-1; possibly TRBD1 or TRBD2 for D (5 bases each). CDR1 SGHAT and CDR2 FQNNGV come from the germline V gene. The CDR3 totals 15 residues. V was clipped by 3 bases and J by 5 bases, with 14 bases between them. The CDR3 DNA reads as TGTGCCAGCAGCTTTTGGGGCCGAGGGGACAATGAGCAGTTCTTC. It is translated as CASSFWGRGDNEQFF.

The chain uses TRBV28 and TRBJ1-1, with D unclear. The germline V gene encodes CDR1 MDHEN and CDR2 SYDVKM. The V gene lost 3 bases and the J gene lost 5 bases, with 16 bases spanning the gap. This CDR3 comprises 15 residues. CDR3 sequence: CASSLSSGYMTEAFF. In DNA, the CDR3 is TGTGCCAGCAGTTTGTCCTCAGGTTACATGACTGAAGCTTTCTTT.

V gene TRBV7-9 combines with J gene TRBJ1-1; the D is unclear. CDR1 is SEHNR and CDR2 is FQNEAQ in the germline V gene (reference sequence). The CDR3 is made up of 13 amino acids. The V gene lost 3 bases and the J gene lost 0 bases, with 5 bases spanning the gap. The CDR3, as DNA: TGTGCCAGCAGCTTCACAGTGAACACTGAAGCTTTCTTT. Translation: CASSFTVNTEAFF. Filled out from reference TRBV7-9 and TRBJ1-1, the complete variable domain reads DTGVSQNPRHKITKRGQNVTFRCDPISEHNRLYWYRQTLGQGPEFLTYFQNEAQLEKSRLLSDRFSAERPKGSFSTLEIQRTEQGDSAMYLCASSFTVNTEAFFGQGTRLTVV.

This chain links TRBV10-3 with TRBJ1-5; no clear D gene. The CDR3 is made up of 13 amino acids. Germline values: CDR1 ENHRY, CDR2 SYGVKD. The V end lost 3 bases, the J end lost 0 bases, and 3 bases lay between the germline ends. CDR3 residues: CAISESSNQPQHF. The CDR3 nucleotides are TGTGCCATCAGTGAAAGTAGCAATCAGCCCCAGCATTTT.

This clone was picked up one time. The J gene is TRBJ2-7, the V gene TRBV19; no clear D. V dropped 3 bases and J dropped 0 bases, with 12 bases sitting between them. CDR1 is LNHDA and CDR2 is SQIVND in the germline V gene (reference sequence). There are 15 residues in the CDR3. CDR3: CASSMMAASSYEQYF. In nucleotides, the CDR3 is TGTGCCAGTAGTATGATGGCGGCGAGCTCCTACGAGCAGTACTTC.

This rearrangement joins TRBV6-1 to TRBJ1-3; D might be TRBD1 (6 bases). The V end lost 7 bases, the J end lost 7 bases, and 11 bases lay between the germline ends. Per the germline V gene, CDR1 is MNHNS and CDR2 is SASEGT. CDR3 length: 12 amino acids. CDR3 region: CASKTGRNTIYF. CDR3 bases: TGTGCCAGCAAAACAGGGCGGAACACCATATATTTT.

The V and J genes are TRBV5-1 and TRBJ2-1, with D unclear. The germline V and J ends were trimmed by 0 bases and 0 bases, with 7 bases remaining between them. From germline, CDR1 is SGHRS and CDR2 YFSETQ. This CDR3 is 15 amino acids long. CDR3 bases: TGCGCCAGCAGCTTGGGCCGGAGCTCCTACAATGAGCAGTTCTTC. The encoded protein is CASSLGRSSYNEQFF.

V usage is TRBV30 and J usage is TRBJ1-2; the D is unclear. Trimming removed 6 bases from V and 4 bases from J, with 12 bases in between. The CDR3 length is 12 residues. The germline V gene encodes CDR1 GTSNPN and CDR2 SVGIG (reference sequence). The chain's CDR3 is CACLARLYGYTF. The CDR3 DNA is TGTGCCTGCCTCGCCCGGCTCTATGGCTACACCTTC. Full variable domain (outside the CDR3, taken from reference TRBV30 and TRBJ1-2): SQTIHQWPATLVQPVGSPLSLECTVEGTSNPNLYWYRQAAGRGLQLLFYSVGIGQISSEVPQNLSASRPQDRQFILSSKKLLLSDSGFYLCACLARLYGYTFGSGTRLTVV.

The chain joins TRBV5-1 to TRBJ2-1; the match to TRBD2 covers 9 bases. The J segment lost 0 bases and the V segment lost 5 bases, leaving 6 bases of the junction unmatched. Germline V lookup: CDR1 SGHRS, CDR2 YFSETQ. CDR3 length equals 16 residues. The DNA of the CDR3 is TGCGCCAGCAGAACCCTAGCGGGGAGCTCCTACAATGAGCAGTTCTTC. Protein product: CASRTLAGSSYNEQFF. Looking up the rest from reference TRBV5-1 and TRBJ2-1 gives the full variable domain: KAGVTQTPRYLIKTRGQQVTLSCSPISGHRSVSWYQQTPGQGLQFLFEYFSETQRNKGNFPGRFSGRQFSNSRSEMNVSTLELGDSALYLCASRTLAGSSYNEQFFGPGTRLTVL.

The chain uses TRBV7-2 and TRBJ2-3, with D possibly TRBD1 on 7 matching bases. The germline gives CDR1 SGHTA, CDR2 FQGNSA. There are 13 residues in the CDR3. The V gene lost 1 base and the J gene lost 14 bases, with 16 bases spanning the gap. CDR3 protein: CASSLGRGDQPYF. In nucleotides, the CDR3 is TGTGCCAGCAGCTTAGGCAGGGGGGACCAGCCGTATTTT.

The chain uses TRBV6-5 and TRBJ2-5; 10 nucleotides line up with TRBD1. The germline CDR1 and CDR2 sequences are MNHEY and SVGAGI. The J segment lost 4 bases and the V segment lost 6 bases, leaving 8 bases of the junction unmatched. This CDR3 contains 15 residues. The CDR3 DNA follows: TGTGCCAGCAGAGGGCGACAGGGGGCGAGAGAGACCCAGTACTTC. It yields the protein CASRGRQGARETQYF.